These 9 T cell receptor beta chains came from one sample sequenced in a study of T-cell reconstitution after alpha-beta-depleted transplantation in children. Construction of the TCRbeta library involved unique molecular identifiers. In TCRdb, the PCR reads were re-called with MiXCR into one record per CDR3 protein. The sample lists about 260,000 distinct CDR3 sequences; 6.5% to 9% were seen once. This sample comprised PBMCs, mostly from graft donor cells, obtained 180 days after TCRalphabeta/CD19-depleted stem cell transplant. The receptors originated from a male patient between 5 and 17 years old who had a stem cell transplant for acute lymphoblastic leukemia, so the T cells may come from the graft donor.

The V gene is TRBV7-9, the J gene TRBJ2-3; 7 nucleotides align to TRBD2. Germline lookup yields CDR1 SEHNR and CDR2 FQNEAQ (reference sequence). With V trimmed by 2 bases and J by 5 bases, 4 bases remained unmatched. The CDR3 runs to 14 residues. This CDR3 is CASSLRGGVDTQYF. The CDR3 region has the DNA TGTGCCAGCAGCTTACGCGGGGGTGTAGATACGCAGTATTTT.

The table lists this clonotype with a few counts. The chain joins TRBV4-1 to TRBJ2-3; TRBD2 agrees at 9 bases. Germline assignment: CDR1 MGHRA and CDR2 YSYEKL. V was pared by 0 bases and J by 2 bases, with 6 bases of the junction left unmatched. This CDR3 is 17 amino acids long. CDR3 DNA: TGCGCCAGCAGCCAAGAATCAGCGGGGGGCCCCACAGATACGCAGTATTTT. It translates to CASSQESAGGPTDTQYF.

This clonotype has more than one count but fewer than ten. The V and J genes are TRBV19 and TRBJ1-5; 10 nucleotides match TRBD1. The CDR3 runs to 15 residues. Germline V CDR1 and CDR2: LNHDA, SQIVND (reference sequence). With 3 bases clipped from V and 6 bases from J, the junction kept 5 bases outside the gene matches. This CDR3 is CASSIGTGVSQPQHF. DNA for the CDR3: TGTGCCAGTAGTATCGGGACAGGGGTGAGTCAGCCCCAGCATTTT.

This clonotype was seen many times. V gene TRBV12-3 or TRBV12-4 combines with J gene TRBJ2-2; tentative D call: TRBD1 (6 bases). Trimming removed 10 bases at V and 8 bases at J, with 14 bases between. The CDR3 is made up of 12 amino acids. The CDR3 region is CATTLGAGELFF. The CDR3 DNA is TGTGCCACCACCCTGGGGGCTGGGGAGCTGTTTTTT.

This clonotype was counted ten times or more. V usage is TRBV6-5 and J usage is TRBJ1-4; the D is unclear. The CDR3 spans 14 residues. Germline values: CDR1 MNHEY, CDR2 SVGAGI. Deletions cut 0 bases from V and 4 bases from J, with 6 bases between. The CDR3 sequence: CASSYSKINEKLFF. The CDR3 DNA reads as TGTGCCAGCAGTTACTCGAAGATTAATGAAAAACTGTTTTTT.

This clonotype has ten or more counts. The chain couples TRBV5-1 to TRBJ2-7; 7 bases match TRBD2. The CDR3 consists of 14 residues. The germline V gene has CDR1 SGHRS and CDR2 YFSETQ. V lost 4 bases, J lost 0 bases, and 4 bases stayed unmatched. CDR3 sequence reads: CASSLGTTSYEQYF. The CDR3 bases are TGCGCCAGCAGCCTAGGGACTACCTCCTACGAGCAGTACTTC.

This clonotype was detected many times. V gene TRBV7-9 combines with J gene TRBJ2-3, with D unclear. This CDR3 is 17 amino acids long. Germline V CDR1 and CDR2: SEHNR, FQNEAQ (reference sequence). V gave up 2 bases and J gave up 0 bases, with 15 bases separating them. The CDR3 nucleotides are TGTGCCAGCAGCTTACCCCTACAACGACCCAGCACAGATACGCAGTATTTT. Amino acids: CASSLPLQRPSTDTQYF.

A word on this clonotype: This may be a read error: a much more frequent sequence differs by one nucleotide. The CDR3 DNA sequence: TGTGCCAGCAGCCGCCGACAGGTCACCGGGGAGCTGTTTTTT. Amino acids: CASSRRQVTGELFF. The chain has TRBV3-1 and TRBJ2-2; TRBD1 is a possible D gene (6 bases). The germline gives CDR1 LGHDT, CDR2 YNNKEL (reference sequence). Trimming removed 4 bases at V and 4 bases at J, with 10 bases between. CDR3 size: 14 residues.

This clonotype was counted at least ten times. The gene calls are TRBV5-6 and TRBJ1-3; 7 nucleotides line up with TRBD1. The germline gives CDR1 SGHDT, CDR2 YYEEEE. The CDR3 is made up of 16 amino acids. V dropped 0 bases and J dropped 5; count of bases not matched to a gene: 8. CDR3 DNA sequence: TGTGCCAGCAGCTTGGGGTGGCGGGACAGTCGAAACACCATATATTTT. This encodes CASSLGWRDSRNTIYF.